A selection of T cell receptor beta chains follows, all from one sample in a study of T cells in Graves' hyperthyroidism and ophthalmopathy. TCRdb analysed the multiplex PCR reads with MiXCR anew, one entry per CDR3 protein. The table includes approximately 600,000 distinct CDR3 sequences, 15% to 20% detected once. The sample was blood. Receptors originate from a young woman with Graves' hyperthyroidism. The CDR3 runs from the conserved cysteine through the conserved F or W. The D gene is left open where the match is weak. Clone size is shown for a subset of rows, as once, few, many or a class of expanded clone.

D: TRBD2
size: .
J: TRBJ2-1
length: 14
V: TRBV7-2
DNA: TGTGCCAGCAGCCTAGTAGCGGGAGAGGGTGAGCAGTCCTTC
CDR3: CASSLVAGEGEQSF

D: .
size: .
J: TRBJ2-1
length: 13
V: TRBV29-1
DNA: TGCAGCTGGGGGGACAGCTCCTACAATGAGCAGTTCTTC
CDR3: CSWGDSSYNEQFF

D: TRBD1
size: many
J: TRBJ2-7
length: 18
V: TRBV29-1
DNA: TGCAGCGTTGTTATGGTCGGACAGGGGGCTTCTTGGTCCTACGAGCAGTACTTC
CDR3: CSVVMVGQGASWSYEQYF

D: .
size: many
J: TRBJ1-1
length: 16
V: TRBV5-1
DNA: TGCGCCAGCAGCTTGATATCGGCGATGGTAAACACTGAAGCTTTCTTT
CDR3: CASSLISAMVNTEAFF

D: TRBD2
size: many
J: TRBJ2-3
length: 19
V: TRBV20-1
DNA: TGCAGTGCTAGAGGACCGGGACTAGCGGGAGTTGGGCGGACAGATACGCAGTATTTT
CDR3: CSARGPGLAGVGRTDTQYF

D: .
size: many
J: TRBJ2-5
length: 11
V: TRBV20-1
DNA: TGCAGTGCTAGTGGCGTAGAGACCCAGTACTTC
CDR3: CSASGVETQYF

D: TRBD1
size: .
J: TRBJ1-1
length: 13
V: TRBV13
DNA: TGTGCCAGCAGCTCCGGGACAGACACTGAAGCTTTCTTT
CDR3: CASSSGTDTEAFF

D: .
size: few
J: TRBJ2-6
length: 18
V: TRBV5-4
DNA: TGTGCCAGCAGCCGTCCAAGTGGGTTAGGCTCTGGGGCCAACGTCCTGACTTTC
CDR3: CASSRPSGLGSGANVLTF

D: .
size: many
J: TRBJ1-1
length: 13
V: TRBV6-2/TRBV6-3
DNA: TGTGCCAGCAGTAGGGGTGGGATTGCTGAAGCTTTCTTT
CDR3: CASSRGGIAEAFF

D: .
size: many
J: TRBJ2-1
length: 14
V: TRBV27
DNA: TGTGCCAGCAGCCCCGGCCGACTTTCCAATGAGCAGTTCTTC
CDR3: CASSPGRLSNEQFF

D: TRBD2
size: many
J: TRBJ2-5
length: 14
V: TRBV28
DNA: TGTGCCAGCAGGAGCTCGGGACTAGTAAATGCGGGGTACTTC
CDR3: CASRSSGLVNAGYF

D: TRBD1
size: .
J: TRBJ2-1
length: 14
V: TRBV18
DNA: TGTGCCAGCTCACTTGCCGGGACAGAGAATGAGCAGTTCTTC
CDR3: CASSLAGTENEQFF

D: .
size: .
J: TRBJ1-1
length: 14
V: TRBV30
DNA: TGTGCCTGGAGTGAATTCCGGACGTCCACTGAAGCTTTCTTT
CDR3: CAWSEFRTSTEAFF

D: .
size: many
J: TRBJ2-3
length: 16
V: TRBV3-1
DNA: TGTGCCAGCAGCCAAGCTACTAGCCCTAGCACAGATACGCAGTATTTT
CDR3: CASSQATSPSTDTQYF

D: .
size: .
J: TRBJ2-7
length: 14
V: TRBV5-1
DNA: TGCGCCAGCAGCTTGCAAAGTTCCCTCTACGAGCAGTACTTC
CDR3: CASSLQSSLYEQYF

D: .
size: few
J: TRBJ2-1
length: 12
V: TRBV10-2
DNA: TGCGCCAGCAGTGAGTGGCACAATGAGCAGTTCTTC
CDR3: CASSEWHNEQFF

D: .
size: few
J: TRBJ2-1
length: 14
V: TRBV6-1
DNA: TGTGCCAGCAGCTCCCAGGGTGCGACGGATGAGCAGTTCTTC
CDR3: CASSSQGATDEQFF

D: TRBD1
size: many
J: TRBJ2-3
length: 15
V: TRBV7-6
DNA: TGTGCCAGCAGCCAACAGGGGGGCAGCACAGATACGCAGTATTTT
CDR3: CASSQQGGSTDTQYF

D: TRBD2
size: few
J: TRBJ2-7
length: 15
V: TRBV5-1
DNA: TGCGCCAGCAGCTTGGGGGGTAGCGGAGCGGGAGAGCAGTACTTC
CDR3: CASSLGGSGAGEQYF

D: TRBD2
size: .
J: TRBJ2-1
length: 18
V: TRBV3-1
DNA: TGTGCCAGCAGCCAAGGTAAGATGAGCGGGAGAACCCACAATGAGCAGTTCTTC
CDR3: CASSQGKMSGRTHNEQFF

D: TRBD2
size: few
J: TRBJ2-1
length: 13
V: TRBV20-1
DNA: TGCAGTCCGAGGGCTAGCGGGAGGGTTGAGCAGTTCTTC
CDR3: CSPRASGRVEQFF

D: TRBD1
size: few
J: TRBJ2-5
length: 15
V: TRBV7-9
DNA: TGTGCCAGCAGCTCCCCCAAACAGGGGGCAGAGACCCAGTACTTC
CDR3: CASSSPKQGAETQYF

D: .
size: many
J: TRBJ2-3
length: 14
V: TRBV20-1
DNA: TGCAGCGCCTCCCTGGAGACTCGCACAGATACGCAGTATTTT
CDR3: CSASLETRTDTQYF

D: TRBD2
size: few
J: TRBJ2-7
length: 14
V: TRBV9
DNA: TGTGCCAGCAACGAAGCGGGAGACACCTACGAGCAGTACTTC
CDR3: CASNEAGDTYEQYF

D: .
size: few
J: TRBJ2-7
length: 12
V: TRBV12-3/TRBV12-4
DNA: TGTGCCAGCAGTGCCTGGGAATACGAGCAGTACTTC
CDR3: CASSAWEYEQYF

D: .
size: many
J: TRBJ2-2
length: 15
V: TRBV2
DNA: TGTGCCAGCAGGGGTCTAGGAAGCATCACCGGGGAGCTGTTTTTT
CDR3: CASRGLGSITGELFF

D: TRBD1
size: many
J: TRBJ1-1
length: 15
V: TRBV5-1
DNA: TGCGCCAGCAGCCCCCTGACAGGGTTGCACACTGAAGCTTTCTTT
CDR3: CASSPLTGLHTEAFF

D: TRBD2
size: few
J: TRBJ2-1
length: 14
V: TRBV2
DNA: TGTGCCTGTGGGGGGACTAGCGCCCAGAGAGAGCAGTTCTTC
CDR3: CACGGTSAQREQFF

D: .
size: few
J: TRBJ2-7
length: 15
V: TRBV19
DNA: TGTGCCAGTAGTATTAGGTCTAGCCTACTCTCCGAGCAGTACTTC
CDR3: CASSIRSSLLSEQYF

D: .
size: few
J: TRBJ2-7
length: 14
V: TRBV4-3
DNA: TGCGCCAGCAGCCAAGGCGGTTCGGCCTACGAGCAGTACTTC
CDR3: CASSQGGSAYEQYF

D: TRBD2
size: .
J: TRBJ2-1
length: 17
V: TRBV5-4
DNA: TGTGCCAGCAGCTTGAATCTAGCGGGAGTTTTGAGCAATGAGCAGTTCTTC
CDR3: CASSLNLAGVLSNEQFF

D: .
size: many
J: TRBJ1-1
length: 15
V: TRBV28
DNA: TGTGCCAGCAGTTCTAGGGGTACATTGAACACTGAAGCTTTCTTT
CDR3: CASSSRGTLNTEAFF

D: TRBD2
size: few
J: TRBJ2-5
length: 16
V: TRBV4-2
DNA: TGTGCCAGCAGCACCCGCTGGACTAGCGAACAAGAGACCCAGTACTTC
CDR3: CASSTRWTSEQETQYF

D: .
size: many
J: TRBJ1-5
length: 13
V: TRBV7-2
DNA: TGTGCCAGCAGCTTAAGGCAGGGACAGCCCCAGCATTTT
CDR3: CASSLRQGQPQHF

D: .
size: .
J: TRBJ2-1
length: 15
V: TRBV29-1
DNA: TGCAGCGTTGAGGAGGACGGGGGTTCCTACAATGAGCAGTTCTTC
CDR3: CSVEEDGGSYNEQFF

D: .
size: .
J: TRBJ2-2
length: 17
V: TRBV30
DNA: TGTGCCTGGAGTGTTCTCGCGGACGACCGATACACCGGGGAGCTGTTTTTT
CDR3: CAWSVLADDRYTGELFF

D: TRBD2
size: .
J: TRBJ2-1
length: 15
V: TRBV19
DNA: TGTGCCAGTAGTATAGCAGCGGGACTCTACAATGAGCAGTTCTTC
CDR3: CASSIAAGLYNEQFF

D: .
size: many
J: TRBJ2-7
length: 15
V: TRBV13
DNA: TGTGCCAGCAGCTCCGAGCGCGGGACAGCCTACGAGCAGTACTTC
CDR3: CASSSERGTAYEQYF

D: .
size: .
J: TRBJ1-1
length: 14
V: TRBV25-1
DNA: TGTGCCAGCAGTGATAACGGGTGGAACACTGAAGCTTTCTTT
CDR3: CASSDNGWNTEAFF

D: .
size: .
J: TRBJ2-3
length: 15
V: TRBV9
DNA: TGTGCCAGCAGCGTAGTTGGGAGAGCCACAGATACGCAGTATTTT
CDR3: CASSVVGRATDTQYF

D: .
size: many
J: TRBJ1-5
length: 14
V: TRBV2
DNA: TGTGCCAGCAATAGGGTCCTAGCGAATCAGCCCCAGCATTTT
CDR3: CASNRVLANQPQHF

D: TRBD1
size: many
J: TRBJ2-7
length: 13
V: TRBV2
DNA: TGTGCCAGCAGCGGGCAGGGGGCCTACGAGCAGTACTTC
CDR3: CASSGQGAYEQYF

D: .
size: many
J: TRBJ1-6
length: 13
V: TRBV28
DNA: TGTGCCAGCAGTTTGGGATCACAGGGACCCCTCCACTTT
CDR3: CASSLGSQGPLHF

D: .
size: few
J: TRBJ2-2
length: 12
V: TRBV3-1
DNA: TGTGCCAGCAGTTCACTCGACCCCCCCCTGTTTTTT
CDR3: CASSSLDPPLFF

D: .
size: .
J: TRBJ1-3
length: 17
V: TRBV28
DNA: TGTGCCAGCAGTGTGGAACCTTCAGGGACTCCTGGAAACACCATATATTTT
CDR3: CASSVEPSGTPGNTIYF

D: .
size: few
J: TRBJ2-2
length: 18
V: TRBV5-5
DNA: TGTGCCAGCAGCTTGGATGGTAGCTTTGTTGGATTAGCCGGGGAGCTGTTTTTT
CDR3: CASSLDGSFVGLAGELFF

D: .
size: many
J: TRBJ2-7
length: 14
V: TRBV11-2
DNA: TGTGCCAGCAGCCCAAGTATAGTCTCCTACGAGCAGTACTTC
CDR3: CASSPSIVSYEQYF

D: .
size: many
J: TRBJ2-7
length: 12
V: TRBV20-1
DNA: TGCAGTGCTGCGTGGTCCGGGGACGAGCAGTACTTC
CDR3: CSAAWSGDEQYF

D: TRBD2
size: many
J: TRBJ2-7
length: 14
V: TRBV27
DNA: TGTGCCAGCAGGCCTAGCGGGAGCTCCTACGAGCAGTACTTC
CDR3: CASRPSGSSYEQYF

D: .
size: few
J: TRBJ2-4
length: 13
V: TRBV6-1
DNA: TGTGCCAGCAGCCCACCAGGGGGGGACATTCAGTACTTC
CDR3: CASSPPGGDIQYF

D: TRBD1
size: many
J: TRBJ1-5
length: 14
V: TRBV28
DNA: TGTGCCAGCAGTTCGGACAGGCGGGGCCAGCCCCAGCATTTT
CDR3: CASSSDRRGQPQHF